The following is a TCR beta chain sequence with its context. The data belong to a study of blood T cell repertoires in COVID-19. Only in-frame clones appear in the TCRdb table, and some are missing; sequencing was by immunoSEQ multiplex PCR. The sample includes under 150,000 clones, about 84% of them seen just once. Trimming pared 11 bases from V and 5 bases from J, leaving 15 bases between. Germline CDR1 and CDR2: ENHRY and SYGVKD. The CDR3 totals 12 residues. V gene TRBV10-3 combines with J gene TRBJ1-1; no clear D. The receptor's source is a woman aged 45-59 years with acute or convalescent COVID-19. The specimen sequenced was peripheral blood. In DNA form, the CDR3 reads TGTGCCCCCCTAGGAGGGAATACTGAAGCTTTCTTT. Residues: CAPLGGNTEAFF.